This TCR beta chain derives from a study of blood T cell repertoires in COVID-19. The assay was immunoSEQ multiplex PCR, and TCRdb's table has in-frame clones only and misses some. Among some 250,000 clones listed, just over 85% were seen once. Trimming removed 6 bases from V and 5 bases from J; junction bases left unmatched: 5. This CDR3 has 14 residues. The germline V gene has CDR1 WNHNN and CDR2 SYGVQD (reference sequence). Sample: PBMCs or T cells enriched from blood (not recorded which). This clonotype was sampled from a man aged 18 to 29 who had recovered from COVID-19. V is TRBV10-1 and J is TRBJ2-5, with 11 bases identical to TRBD2. The CDR3 protein is CASSLAGGEETQYF. CDR3 DNA sequence: TGCGCCAGCAGCCTAGCGGGGGGCGAGGAGACCCAGTACTTC.